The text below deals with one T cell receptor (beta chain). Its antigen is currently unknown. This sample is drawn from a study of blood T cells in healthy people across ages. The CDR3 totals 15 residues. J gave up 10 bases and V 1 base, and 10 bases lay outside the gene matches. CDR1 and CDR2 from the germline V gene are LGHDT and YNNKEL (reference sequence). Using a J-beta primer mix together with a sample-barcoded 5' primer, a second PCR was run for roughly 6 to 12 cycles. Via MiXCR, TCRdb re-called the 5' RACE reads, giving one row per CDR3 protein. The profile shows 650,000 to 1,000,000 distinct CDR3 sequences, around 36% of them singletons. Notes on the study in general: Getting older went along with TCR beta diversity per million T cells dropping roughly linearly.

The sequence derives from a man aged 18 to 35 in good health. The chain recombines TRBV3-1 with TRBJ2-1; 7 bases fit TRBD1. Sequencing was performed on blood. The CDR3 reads CASSQVAGTAYEQFF. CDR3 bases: TGTGCCAGCAGCCAAGTGGCCGGGACAGCCTACGAGCAGTTCTTC.